The 28 T cell receptor beta chains in this list originate from one sample, sequenced in a study of blood T cells in healthy people across ages. PCR was performed a second time for about 7 to 12 cycles using a sample-barcoded 5' primer and a J-beta primer mix. TCRdb reprocessed the 5' RACE reads via MiXCR and lists one record per CDR3 protein. The sample has 600,000 to 850,000 distinct CDR3 sequences; roughly 25% are singletons. The same data also contributed to another study, on T cells of mothers and their children.

The sample consisted of blood. The receptors were sampled from a boy younger than 18 in good health.

CDR3 sequence reads: CASSEPPWDTQYF. The CDR3 DNA sequence: TGTGCCAGCAGTGAGCCTCCTTGGGATACGCAGTATTTT. V gene TRBV25-1 combines with J gene TRBJ2-3; D gene ambiguous. The CDR3 length is 13 residues. V dropped 3 bases and J dropped 6 bases, with 10 bases sitting between them. In germline, CDR1 is MGHDK, CDR2 SYGVNS.

This clonotype was seen a few times. The rearrangement links TRBV20-1 to TRBJ1-1, with a tentative D call TRBD1 (5 bases). Germline loops: CDR1 DFQATT, CDR2 SNEGSKA (reference sequence). With 6 bases removed from V and 7 bases from J, the gap between germline ends came to 15 bases. This CDR3 comprises 12 residues. The CDR3 spells CSAPTDGGEAFF. In nucleotides, the CDR3 is TGCAGTGCGCCGACAGATGGCGGTGAAGCTTTCTTT.

The CDR3 sequence: CASSQEAGTSGYNEQFF. The CDR3 coding sequence is TGTGCCAGCAGCCAAGAAGCGGGGACTAGCGGGTACAATGAGCAGTTCTTC. This rearrangement joins TRBV4-2 to TRBJ2-1; 12 nucleotides match TRBD2. Trimming cost V 0 bases and J 4 bases; bases outside gene matches: 4. Germline V gene data show CDR1 as LGHNA and CDR2 as YNFKEQ. The CDR3 is 17 amino acids.

This clonotype was picked up a small number of times. This chain uses TRBV7-2 with TRBJ2-3; D possibly corresponds to TRBD2 (6 bases). The germline V gene has CDR1 SGHTA and CDR2 FQGNSA. V was clipped by 5 bases and J by 8 bases, with 23 bases between them. The CDR3 runs to 16 residues. The DNA for the CDR3 is TGTGCCAGCAGCCAACGGCCGGGTCTAGCGCTCGGTACGCAGTATTTT. Its translation: CASSQRPGLALGTQYF.

This clonotype has more than one count but fewer than ten. This sequence joins TRBV3-1 and TRBJ2-5, with D perhaps given as TRBD1 or TRBD2 (5 bases each). CDR1 and CDR2 (germline): LGHDT, YNNKEL (reference sequence). V lost 3 bases and J lost 6, with 20 bases in between. The CDR3 contains 16 residues. The CDR3 is CASSQAYGDPRQTQYF. CDR3 in DNA: TGTGCCAGCAGCCAGGCTTATGGGGACCCGCGGCAGACCCAGTACTTC.

V usage is TRBV6-5 and J usage is TRBJ2-7; D not certain. In germline, CDR1 is MNHEY, CDR2 SVGAGI. CDR3 length: 12 amino acids. V lost 0 bases to trimming and J lost 4 bases, with 4 bases between them. CDR3 coding DNA: TGTGCCAGCAGTTACTCTCGTTACGAGCAGTACTTC. This gives the protein CASSYSRYEQYF.

This clonotype has more than one count but fewer than ten. This rearrangement joins TRBV28 to TRBJ2-3; 9 nucleotides align to TRBD2. V was clipped by 5 bases and J by 2 bases; unmatched bases: 11. CDR3 length: 17 amino acids. Germline CDR1 and CDR2: MDHEN and SYDVKM. CDR3: CASSQEEREDYTDTQYF. As DNA, the CDR3 is TGTGCCAGCAGTCAAGAGGAGCGGGAGGATTACACAGATACGCAGTATTTT.

The chain joins TRBV20-1 to TRBJ1-6, with 7 bases matching TRBD1. There are 16 residues in the CDR3. Germline lookup yields CDR1 DFQATT and CDR2 SNEGSKA (reference sequence). The V gene end was trimmed by 0 bases and the J gene end by 6 bases; junction bases not matched to a gene: 8. CDR3 bases: TGCAGTGCTAGAGAAGCTCGGGCAGGGGGTAATTCACCCCTCCACTTT. It encodes CSAREARAGGNSPLHF.

This clonotype has only a few counts. The V call is TRBV5-1, the J call TRBJ2-3; D is possibly TRBD1 (5 bases). The CDR3 totals 16 residues. Germline V gives CDR1 SGHRS, CDR2 YFSETQ. V shed 4 bases and J shed 1 base, with 16 bases lying between them. The CDR3 region is CASSDYGAPRTDTQYF. CDR3 DNA: TGCGCCAGCAGCGATTATGGGGCCCCGCGCACAGATACGCAGTATTTT. The full variable domain, rest sourced from reference TRBV5-1 and TRBJ2-3, is KAGVTQTPRYLIKTRGQQVTLSCSPISGHRSVSWYQQTPGQGLQFLFEYFSETQRNKGNFPGRFSGRQFSNSRSEMNVSTLELGDSALYLCASSDYGAPRTDTQYFGPGTRLTVL.

This clonotype occurred a few times. This chain joins TRBV2 and TRBJ2-6; D gene ambiguous. The V end lost 4 bases, the J end lost 3 bases, and 4 bases lay between the germline ends. In germline, CDR1 is SNHLY, CDR2 FYNNEI. The CDR3 totals 13 residues. The CDR3 DNA sequence: TGTGCCAGCAGTGGGGGTGGGGCCAACGTCCTGACTTTC. Amino acids: CASSGGGANVLTF.

This clonotype was seen only a few times. The gene calls are TRBV7-3 and TRBJ2-5; D may match TRBD1 or TRBD2 (5 bases each). The J call may not be correct, given that the DNA end is closer to TRBJ2-1. CDR3 length: 14 residues. CDR1 and CDR2 (germline): SGHTA, FQGTGA. The DNA of the CDR3 is TGTGCCAGCAGCTTAAGTACGGGGACCCATGAGCAGTTCTTC. Translating it yields CASSLSTGTHEQFF.

In its sample, this clonotype was seen a few times. The chain recombines TRBV7-9 with TRBJ1-6; 8 bases align to TRBD1. V was clipped by 1 base and J by 8 bases; unmatched bases: 7. Looked up from germline, CDR1 is SEHNR and CDR2 is FQNEAQ (reference sequence). The CDR3 is 16 amino acids. The CDR3 DNA follows: TGTGCCAGCAGCTTAGTGGGCAGGGGGCGCGATTCACCCCTCCACTTT. Translated, it gives CASSLVGRGRDSPLHF.

This clonotype was seen more than once but under ten times. The V gene is TRBV12-3 or TRBV12-4, the J gene TRBJ2-1, with TRBD2 as a possible D gene (6 bases). The CDR3 is 13 amino acids. Between the trimmed V and J ends, which lost 4 bases and 5 bases, there was a span of 9 bases. The CDR3 DNA is TGTGCCAGCAGTTCAGGCGGGAACAATGAGCAGTTCTTC. It codes for CASSSGGNNEQFF.

This clonotype showed up just a few times. This rearrangement joins TRBV12-3 or TRBV12-4 to TRBJ1-5; D possibly corresponds to TRBD1 (5 bases). V lost 4 bases and J 0 bases, leaving 10 bases between the germline ends. CDR3 length: 15 amino acids. The CDR3 loop is CASSSMTDSNQPQHF. CDR3 sequence (DNA): TGTGCCAGCAGTTCCATGACAGATAGCAATCAGCCCCAGCATTTT.

This clonotype has a handful of counts. The V and J genes are TRBV4-1 and TRBJ1-1; the D gene is possibly TRBD1 (5 bases). CDR3 size: 14 residues. Trimming left V 5 bases short and J 1 base short, with 11 bases between. The germline gives CDR1 MGHRA, CDR2 YSYEKL. CDR3 residues: CASSVTRANTEAFF. The CDR3 nucleotides are TGCGCCAGCAGCGTAACCAGGGCGAACACTGAAGCTTTCTTT.

This chain links TRBV5-1 with TRBJ2-5; D call uncertain. The germline gives CDR1 SGHRS, CDR2 YFSETQ. V lost 5 bases and J lost 2, with 13 bases in between. There are 14 residues in the CDR3. In DNA form, the CDR3 reads TGCGCCAGCAGTCCCCTGCGGATACAAGAGACCCAGTACTTC. Translation gives CASSPLRIQETQYF. Using reference TRBV5-1 and TRBJ2-5 for the parts outside the CDR3, the full variable domain is KAGVTQTPRYLIKTRGQQVTLSCSPISGHRSVSWYQQTPGQGLQFLFEYFSETQRNKGNFPGRFSGRQFSNSRSEMNVSTLELGDSALYLCASSPLRIQETQYFGPGTRLLVL.

This chain uses TRBV11-3 with TRBJ2-2; a weak D match, TRBD2 (6 bases). With 0 bases removed from V and 10 bases from J, the gap between germline ends came to 15 bases. CDR1 is SGHNT and CDR2 is YENEEA in the germline V gene. CDR3 size: 15 residues. CDR3 bases: TGTGCCAGCAGCTTAGACCCGGGAGTGGGTGCGGAGCTGTTTTTT. It codes for CASSLDPGVGAELFF.

J is TRBJ2-5 and V is TRBV20-1; TRBD1 is a possible D gene (5 bases). The J call may be mistaken, given a closer DNA end match to TRBJ2-7. The CDR3 consists of 13 residues. Germline assignment: CDR1 DFQATT and CDR2 SNEGSKA (reference sequence). The CDR3 DNA reads as TGCAGTGCAGTCCCGGTAGACAGAAACGAGCAGTACTTC. It codes for CSAVPVDRNEQYF.

This clonotype was counted between two and nine times. This chain uses TRBV10-1 with TRBJ2-7, with TRBD1 as a possible D gene (6 bases). The CDR3 has 13 amino acids. The germline gives CDR1 WNHNN, CDR2 SYGVQD (reference sequence). Trimming pared 8 bases from V and 4 bases from J, leaving 15 bases between. CDR3 DNA sequence: TGCGCCAGCGGTGGGACAAAAGGGTACGAGCAGTACTTC. Translating it yields CASGGTKGYEQYF.

V is TRBV7-6 and J is TRBJ2-2; D not certain. Germline V gene lookup returns CDR1 SGHVS and CDR2 FNYEAQ. Trimming took 5 bases from V and 1 from J, leaving 11 bases between them. The CDR3 runs 15 residues. DNA for the CDR3: TGTGCCAGCAGCCGGGTTCCCTTGAACACCGGGGAGCTGTTTTTT. Translated, it gives CASSRVPLNTGELFF.

In its sample, this clonotype was seen a few times. The chain links TRBV2 to TRBJ2-1, with 16 nucleotides matching TRBD2. Germline CDR1 is SNHLY and CDR2 is FYNNEI. CDR3 length: 15 residues. The V and J ends lost 6 bases and 12 bases, in that order; junction bases with no gene match: 8. CDR3 sequence (DNA): TGTGCCAGCAGGGAGGGACTAGCGGGGGGGCCGGGGCAGTTCTTC. It encodes CASREGLAGGPGQFF.

There are a few counts of this clonotype. CDR3 sequence (DNA): TGCAGTGCCGAGGACAGGGAGGGTTCACCCCTCCACTTT. It yields the protein CSAEDREGSPLHF. The rearrangement links TRBV20-1 to TRBJ1-6; 8 bases are a match to TRBD1. The CDR3 sequence is 13 residues long. The V and J ends lost 6 bases and 9 bases, in that order; junction bases with no gene match: 7. In germline, CDR1 is DFQATT, CDR2 SNEGSKA (reference sequence).

The chain carries TRBV28 and TRBJ2-3; D possibly uses TRBD1 or TRBD2 (5 bases each). CDR3 size: 15 residues. The ends were cut back, 6 bases at V and 1 base at J, with 14 bases in the middle. Germline CDR1 is MDHEN and CDR2 is SYDVKM. The CDR3 nucleotides are TGTGCCAGCAGGTCCCCGGGACGGGGCACAGATACGCAGTATTTT. Amino acids: CASRSPGRGTDTQYF.

The chain joins TRBV5-4 to TRBJ2-1; 11 bases agree with TRBD1. CDR3 size: 18 residues. Germline CDR1 SGHNT, CDR2 YYREEE (reference sequence). With 4 bases clipped from V and 0 bases from J, the junction kept 9 bases outside the gene matches. The CDR3 DNA sequence: TGTGCCAGCAGCCGGGACAGGGGGGCACTGGGCTCCTACAATGAGCAGTTCTTC. Translation gives CASSRDRGALGSYNEQFF.

This rearrangement joins TRBV25-1 to TRBJ2-4, with D uncertain. Germline V gene lookup returns CDR1 MGHDK and CDR2 SYGVNS. CDR3 length: 14 residues. The V and J ends lost 4 bases and 1 base respectively, with 8 bases between them. CDR3 nucleotides: TGTGCCAGCAGTGGGGGTGGGGCCAAAAACATTCAGTACTTC. Translating it yields CASSGGGAKNIQYF. The variable domain in full, completed from reference TRBV25-1 and TRBJ2-4, reads EADIYQTPRYLVIGTGKKITLECSQTMGHDKMYWYQQDPGMELHLIHYSYGVNSTEKGDLSSESTVSRIRTEHFPLTLESARPSHTSQYLCASSGGGAKNIQYFGAGTRLSVL.

V gene TRBV5-1 combines with J gene TRBJ1-5; weak D call: TRBD1 (5 bases). From germline, CDR1 is SGHRS and CDR2 YFSETQ. Trimming took off 4 bases at V and 1 base at J, with 9 bases between the two ends. This CDR3 has 14 residues. CDR3 amino acids: CASSPGLSNQPQHF. CDR3 in DNA: TGCGCCAGCAGCCCGGGACTGAGCAATCAGCCCCAGCATTTT.

The chain combines TRBV5-1 with TRBJ2-7, with 11 bases fitting TRBD2. Germline CDR1 reads SGHRS; CDR2 reads YFSETQ. This CDR3 is built from 16 residues. Unmatched junction bases numbered 9, after V lost 4 bases and J lost 3 bases. The CDR3 loop reads CASSTSGSTPSYEQYF. The CDR3 DNA sequence: TGCGCCAGCAGCACTAGCGGGAGTACCCCCAGCTACGAGCAGTACTTC.

The chain employs TRBV29-1 and TRBJ1-1; perhaps TRBD1 as D (6 bases). Germline values: CDR1 SQVTM, CDR2 ANQGSEA. Trimming pared 7 bases from V and 1 base from J, leaving 13 bases between. The CDR3 totals 13 residues. The CDR3, as DNA: TGCAGCGCTATACAGGGCTCGAACACTGAAGCTTTCTTT. It translates to CSAIQGSNTEAFF.